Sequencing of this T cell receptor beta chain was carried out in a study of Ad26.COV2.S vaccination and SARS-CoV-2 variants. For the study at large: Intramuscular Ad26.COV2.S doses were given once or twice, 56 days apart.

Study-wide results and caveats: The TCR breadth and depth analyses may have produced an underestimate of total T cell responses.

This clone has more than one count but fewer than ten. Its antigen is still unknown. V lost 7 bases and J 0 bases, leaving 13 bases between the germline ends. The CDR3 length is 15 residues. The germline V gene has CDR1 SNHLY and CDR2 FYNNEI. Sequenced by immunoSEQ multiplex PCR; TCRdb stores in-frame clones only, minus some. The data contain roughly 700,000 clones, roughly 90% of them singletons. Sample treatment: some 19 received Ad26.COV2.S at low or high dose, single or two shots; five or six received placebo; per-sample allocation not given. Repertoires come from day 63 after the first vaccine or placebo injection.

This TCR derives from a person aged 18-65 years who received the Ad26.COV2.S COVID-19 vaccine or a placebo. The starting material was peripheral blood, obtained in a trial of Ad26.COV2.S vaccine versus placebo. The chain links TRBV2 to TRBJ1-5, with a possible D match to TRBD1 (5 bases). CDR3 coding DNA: TGTGCCAGCACCGATGGGGGTTATAGCAATCAGCCCCAGCATTTT. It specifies CASTDGGYSNQPQHF.